The 10 T cell receptor beta chains listed next were all sequenced from one sample in a study of shared clonotypes between healthy human individuals. Clones were sequenced by immunoSEQ multiplex PCR, and TCRdb holds only the in-frame ones, with some missing. This sample carries about 2,500,000 clones, around 94% of them seen once, and the ten largest clones take under 0.15%. Sequencing input: naive CD4+ T cells sorted from blood. The subset denotes: CD45RA+ positively selected. These receptors were taken from a man between 18 and 29 years old in good health.

This chain connects TRBV29-1 to TRBJ2-6; D ambiguous. CDR1 is SQVTM, CDR2 ANQGSEA, per germline. V was cut by 6 bases and J by 2 bases, with 11 bases left in between. The CDR3 is 14 residues long. The CDR3 region is CSVVTVTGANVLTF. CDR3 DNA: TGCAGCGTCGTTACAGTCACTGGGGCCAACGTCCTGACTTTC.

The CDR3 DNA follows: TGCGCCAGCAGCTTGGCCTTCAGGGACTCTGGAAACACCATATATTTT. Amino acids: CASSLAFRDSGNTIYF. The rearrangement joins TRBV5-1 to TRBJ1-3, with D maybe TRBD1 (5 bases). Germline lookup yields CDR1 SGHRS and CDR2 YFSETQ. V lost 0 bases to trimming and J lost 0 bases, with 10 bases between them. This CDR3 has 16 amino acids.

This clone was detected only once. V and J are TRBV6-1 and TRBJ1-5; 7 nucleotides agree with TRBD1. The CDR3 covers 15 residues. CDR1 is MNHNS and CDR2 is SASEGT in the germline V gene. Trimming took 2 bases from V and 5 from J; bases not matched to a gene: 6. CDR3 region: CASSEKGGGHQPQHF. The CDR3, as DNA: TGTGCCAGCAGTGAAAAGGGAGGGGGCCATCAGCCCCAGCATTTT.

The V and J genes are TRBV19 and TRBJ1-5, with a possible D match to TRBD1 (6 bases). Between the trimmed V and J ends, which lost 4 bases and 2 bases, there was a span of 12 bases. The CDR3 contains 15 residues. Germline V lookup: CDR1 LNHDA, CDR2 SQIVND (reference sequence). The CDR3 bases are TGTGCCAGTAGTACGGACAGACAGGGCAATCAGCCCCAGCATTTT. Protein sequence: CASSTDRQGNQPQHF.

The gene calls are TRBV5-1 and TRBJ2-5; unclear D gene. This CDR3 has 15 residues. Germline values: CDR1 SGHRS, CDR2 YFSETQ. The V gene lost 4 bases and the J gene lost 4 bases, with 17 bases spanning the gap. The CDR3 reads CASSPTTPPLETQYF. CDR3 coding DNA: TGCGCCAGCAGCCCCACGACCCCACCTCTAGAGACCCAGTACTTC.

The V gene is TRBV9, the J gene TRBJ1-3; D is undetermined. The CDR3 has 16 residues. CDR1 and CDR2 (germline): SGDLS, YYNGEE. V lost 0 bases to trimming and J lost 2 bases, with 12 bases between them. CDR3 DNA sequence: TGTGCCAGCAGCGTAGCTATGGGATTAACTGGAAACACCATATATTTT. This sequence encodes CASSVAMGLTGNTIYF. The full variable domain, rest sourced from reference TRBV9 and TRBJ1-3, is DSGVTQTPKHLITATGQRVTLRCSPRSGDLSVYWYQQSLDQGLQFLIQYYNGEERAKGNILERFSAQQFPDLHSELNLSSLELGDSALYFCASSVAMGLTGNTIYFGEGSWLTVV.

V gene TRBV6-5 combines with J gene TRBJ2-7; TRBD1 matches at 9 bases. Per germline, CDR1 MNHEY and CDR2 SVGAGI. The J segment lost 2 bases and the V segment lost 5 bases, leaving 4 bases of the junction unmatched. The CDR3 totals 14 residues. CDR3 sequence (DNA): TGTGCCAGCAGTGCCCGGGACAGGGCCTACGAGCAGTACTTC. It is translated as CASSARDRAYEQYF.

This chain connects TRBV2 to TRBJ1-5, with D unclear. The CDR3 spans 13 residues. Germline V gives CDR1 SNHLY, CDR2 FYNNEI. The germline V and J ends were trimmed by 7 bases and 3 bases, with 10 bases remaining between them. The CDR3 sequence: CASKSRVNQPQHF. CDR3 DNA: TGTGCCAGCAAATCACGCGTCAATCAGCCCCAGCATTTT. Complete variable domain (other parts from reference TRBV2 and TRBJ1-5): EPEVTQTPSHQVTQMGQEVILRCVPISNHLYFYWYRQILGQKVEFLVSFYNNEISEKSEIFDDQFSVERPDGSNFTLKIRSTKLEDSAMYFCASKSRVNQPQHFGDGTRLSIL.

The chain has TRBV19 and TRBJ1-2, with D maybe TRBD1 (5 bases). Trimming left V 10 bases short and J 7 bases short, with 19 bases between. The CDR3 is 13 amino acids. CDR1 is LNHDA, CDR2 SQIVND, per germline (reference sequence). CDR3 sequence (DNA): TGTGCCACTTCTTCGGCAGGGCAACTTGGCTACACCTTC. Its translation: CATSSAGQLGYTF.

The rearrangement links TRBV6-5 to TRBJ2-1; D may be TRBD2 (5 bases). V shed 6 bases and J shed 8 bases, with 8 bases lying between them. Germline loops: CDR1 MNHEY, CDR2 SVGAGI. The CDR3 covers 11 residues. The CDR3 DNA reads TGTGCCAGCAGCGGGGTGTATGAGCAGTTCTTC. Amino acid sequence: CASSGVYEQFF.